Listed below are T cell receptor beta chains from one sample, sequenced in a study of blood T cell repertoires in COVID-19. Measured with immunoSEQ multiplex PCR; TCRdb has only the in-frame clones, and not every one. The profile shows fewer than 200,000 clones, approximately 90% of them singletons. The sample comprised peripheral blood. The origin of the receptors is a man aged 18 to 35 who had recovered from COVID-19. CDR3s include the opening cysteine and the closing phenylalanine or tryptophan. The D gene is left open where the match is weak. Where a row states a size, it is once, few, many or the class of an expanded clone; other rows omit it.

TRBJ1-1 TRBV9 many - TGTGCCAGCAGCGCGGGGCAGGGAGGGACTGAAGCTTTCTTT CASSAGQGGTEAFF
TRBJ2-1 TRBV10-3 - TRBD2 TGTGCCATCAGTGTACTAGCGGTGCAGTTCTTC CAISVLAVQFF
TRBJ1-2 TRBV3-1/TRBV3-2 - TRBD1 TGTGCCAGCAGCCCCACCCTGACAGGGCCCTATGGCTACACCTTC CASSPTLTGPYGYTF
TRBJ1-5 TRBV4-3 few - TGCGCCAGCAGCCAAGATTTACAGAATAGCAATCAGCCCCAGCATTTT CASSQDLQNSNQPQHF
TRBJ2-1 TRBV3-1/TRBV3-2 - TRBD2 TGTGCCAGCAGCCACGAGACTAGCCTCAATGAGCAGTTCTTC CASSHETSLNEQFF
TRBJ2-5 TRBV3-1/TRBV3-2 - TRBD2 TGTGCCAGCAGCCAAACGCCTAGCGGGGGCCAAGAGACCCAGTACTTC CASSQTPSGGQETQYF
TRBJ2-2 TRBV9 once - TGTGCCAGCAGCGTAGAGGGGCCGAGGCCCTTAACCGGGGAGCTGTTTTTT CASSVEGPRPLTGELFF
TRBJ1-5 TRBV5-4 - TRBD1 TGTGCCAGCAGCTTGGGGACAGGGCCCCAGCCCCAGCATTTT CASSLGTGPQPQHF
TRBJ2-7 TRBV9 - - TGTGCCAGCAGCGTAGGCGTCAAAGCCTACGAGCAGTACTTC CASSVGVKAYEQYF
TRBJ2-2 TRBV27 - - TGTGCCAGCAGCCGGACTACTGCGAACACCGGGGAGCTGTTTTTT CASSRTTANTGELFF
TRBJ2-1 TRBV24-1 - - TGTGCCACCAGTGATCCGTCATCGGGCAATGAGCAGTTCTTC CATSDPSSGNEQFF
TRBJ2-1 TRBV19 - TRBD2 TGTGCCAGTAGTATACTAGCGGGAGGGAATGAGCAGTTCTTC CASSILAGGNEQFF
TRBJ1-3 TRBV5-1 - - TGCGCCAGCAGCTTGGACAGCCGCGCTGGAAACACCATATATTTT CASSLDSRAGNTIYF
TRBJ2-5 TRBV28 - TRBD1 TGTGCCAGCAACAGCGCCGGGACAGGACTCGGGGCCCAGTACTTC CASNSAGTGLGAQYF
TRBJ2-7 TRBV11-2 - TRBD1 TGTGCCAGCAGCCACGGACAGGGGGCGTACGAGCAGTACTTC CASSHGQGAYEQYF
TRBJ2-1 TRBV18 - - TGTGCCAGCTCACCACCGGGTTTGACAGGCCTAAATGAGCAGTTCTTC CASSPPGLTGLNEQFF
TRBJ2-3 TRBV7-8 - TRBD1 TGTGCCAGCAGCTTAGATCGGGACAGGCCAGATACGCAGTATTTT CASSLDRDRPDTQYF
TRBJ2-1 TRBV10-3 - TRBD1 TGTGCCACCATGCCTCAGGGGGCCGGCGATGAGCAGTTCTTC CATMPQGAGDEQFF
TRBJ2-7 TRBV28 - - TGTGCCAGCAAGAGCGGAAGCGGAAACTCCTACGAGCAGTACTTC CASKSGSGNSYEQYF
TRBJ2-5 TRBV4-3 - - TGCGCCAGCAGCCCAGACCCAGGGCAAGAGACCCAGTACTTC CASSPDPGQETQYF
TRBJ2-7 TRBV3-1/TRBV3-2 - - TGTGCCAGCAGCCAAGATAGGACATCCACCTACGAGCAGTACTTC CASSQDRTSTYEQYF
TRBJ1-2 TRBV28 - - TGTGCCAGCAGTTTAGAGGGACATTCATCTAATGGCTACACCTTC CASSLEGHSSNGYTF
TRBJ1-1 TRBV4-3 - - TGCGCCAGCAGCCAAGATCGGGGGAACACTGAAGCTTTCTTT CASSQDRGNTEAFF
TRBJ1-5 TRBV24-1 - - TGTGCCACCTCCCCAGGAGGTAGCAATCAGCCCCAGCATTTT CATSPGGSNQPQHF
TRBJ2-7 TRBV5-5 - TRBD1 TGTGCCAGCAGCCCATCGACAGGGGGCGAGCAGCACTTC CASSPSTGGEQHF
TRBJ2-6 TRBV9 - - TGTGCCAGCAGCGTAGGTTTGAGCTCTGGGGCCAACGTCCTGACTTTC CASSVGLSSGANVLTF
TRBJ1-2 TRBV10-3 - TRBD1 TGTGCCATCAGTGGGACAGGGTTGAGCTATGGCTACACCTTC CAISGTGLSYGYTF
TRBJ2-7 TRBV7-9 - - TGTGCCAGCAGGATCGACGGCGGCGCCTCCTACGAGCAGTACTTC CASRIDGGASYEQYF
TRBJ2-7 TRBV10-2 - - TGCGCCAGCAGTGACAAAGCGGGCTACGAGCAGTACTTC CASSDKAGYEQYF